The rows below give T cell receptor beta chains drawn from one sample of a study of radiation and T cells in renal cell carcinoma. The protocol was immunoSEQ multiplex PCR, while the TCRdb copy is restricted to in-frame clones and leaves out a portion. Of about 83,000 clones in the sample, approximately 87% are singletons; the top ten hold around 2.5%. Here the sequenced sample was blood, taken from a patient whose treatment included radiotherapy and nephrectomy. The receptors originated from a woman aged 55-70 years with renal cell carcinoma. Both conserved end residues are part of each CDR3. Each record gives: clone size, V gene, J gene, CDR3 protein. The size entry is marked missing in some rows and otherwise reads once, few, many or a size class.

NA	TRBV19	TRBJ1-3	CATAQGSSSGNTIYF
NA	TRBV28	TRBJ1-5	CASSLGGSYSNQPQHF
NA	TRBV29-1	TRBJ1-1	CSSYRQGSTEAFF
NA	TRBV6-5	TRBJ2-1	CASRGGLAGVNEQFF
NA	TRBV19	TRBJ2-5	CASSNSNSHQETQYF
NA	TRBV5-6	TRBJ2-5	CASSLGLGGTQYF
NA	TRBV6-5	TRBJ1-3	CASSQDRISGNTIYF
NA	TRBV27	TRBJ2-7	CASRRDRTDSYEQYF
NA	TRBV5-6	TRBJ1-1	CASSLGVDTEAFF
NA	TRBV6-5	TRBJ1-2	CASSELDITYGYTF
NA	TRBV6-5	TRBJ2-7	CASSQNYEQYF
NA	TRBV28	TRBJ1-2	CASSFGRLNYGYTF
NA	TRBV29-1	TRBJ1-1	CSAWDRGHPNTEAFF
NA	TRBV13	TRBJ1-2	CASSFQTGLNYGYTF
NA	TRBV9	TRBJ2-2	CASSAANTGELFF
NA	TRBV4-1	TRBJ2-2	CASSLQGELFF
NA	TRBV30	TRBJ1-4	CAFQGVTWENEKLFF
few	TRBV9	TRBJ1-1	CASSVSPLQGTATEAFF